This T cell receptor beta chain was documented in a study of CD8 T cells in ankylosing spondylitis. This CDR3 region has 13 residues. The germline CDR1 and CDR2 sequences are DFQATT and SNEGSKA (reference sequence). Points from the study as a whole: Characteristic, it appeared, of ankylosing spondylitis blood was a TCR beta motif of seven or eight highly homologous variants. Earlier authors reported some of these motif variants in reactive arthritis synovial fluid and blood. Matched ankylosing spondylitis synovial fluid reportedly showed significant enrichment of disease-linked clones.

5'-RACE, quantitative and with molecular barcodes, yielded the TCR beta libraries. One entry per CDR3 protein, called by TCRdb with MiXCR from the 5' RACE reads. The sample lists around 540,000 distinct CDR3 sequences; 9.5% to 15% were seen once. Comment on this clonotype: Its antigen is undetermined.

The source of this sequence is a male donor with ankylosing spondylitis. The specimen was blood, either unsorted or a sorted T cell fraction (not recorded which). The gene calls are TRBV20-1 and TRBJ1-4, with D perhaps TRBD1 (5 bases). CDR3 protein: CSAGVGGSEKLFF. CDR3 in DNA: TGCAGCGCCGGGGTTGGGGGGAGTGAAAAACTGTTTTTT.